The 31 T cell receptor beta chains below come from one sample, sequenced in a study of shared clonotypes between healthy human individuals. Produced via immunoSEQ multiplex PCR; TCRdb's table is partial and in-frame only. The table lists about 2.3 million clones, about 92% of them singletons. Material for sequencing was naive CD4+ T cells from PBMCs. Sample subset: CD45RA+ positively selected. These TCRs come from a man younger than 30 in good health. Some clones in this sample may be carry-over from other donors' samples.

The sample holds one count of this clone. CDR3 region: CASSLAPLAGRLYNEQFF. The DNA for the CDR3 is TGTGCCAGCAGCTTAGCTCCCTTAGCAGGGCGGCTCTACAATGAGCAGTTCTTC. This sequence joins TRBV7-2 and TRBJ2-1, with D possibly matching TRBD1 (5 bases). Germline values: CDR1 SGHTA, CDR2 FQGNSA. Trimming stripped 0 bases from V and 3 bases from J, with 18 bases between. This CDR3 comprises 18 residues.

This chain links TRBV5-1 with TRBJ2-1, with a tentative D call TRBD2 (5 bases). Per germline, CDR1 SGHRS and CDR2 YFSETQ. Trimming shortened V by 2 bases and J by 6 bases, and 12 bases separated the two germline ends. The CDR3 runs to 14 residues. In DNA form, the CDR3 reads TGCGCCAGCAGCTTTGGCTCCCGGGGCAATGAGCAGTTCTTC. Its protein product is CASSFGSRGNEQFF.

The V gene is TRBV10-3, the J gene TRBJ2-3; weak D call: TRBD2 (6 bases). This CDR3 spans 16 amino acids. Looked up from germline, CDR1 is ENHRY and CDR2 is SYGVKD. The V gene lost 6 bases and the J gene lost 6 bases, with 22 bases spanning the gap. The DNA of the CDR3 is TGTGCCATCAGAGACAGCGGGCCCGCCCAACGGGATACGCAGTATTTT. Amino acid sequence: CAIRDSGPAQRDTQYF.

This chain uses TRBV30 with TRBJ2-2; 7 nucleotides line up with TRBD1. Germline trimming cut 8 bases from V and 4 bases from J; bases unmatched to any gene: 4. CDR3 length: 12 amino acids. Per germline, CDR1 GTSNPN and CDR2 SVGIG (reference sequence). The CDR3 bases are TGTGCCCGGGACAGAGGCACCGGGGAGCTGTTTTTT. Residues: CARDRGTGELFF.

The rearrangement uses TRBV5-1 and TRBJ2-1; 7 nucleotides match TRBD1. The CDR3 has 16 residues. CDR1 is SGHRS, CDR2 YFSETQ, per germline. V lost 0 bases and J lost 2; bases outside the gene matches: 5. The DNA of the CDR3 is TGCGCCAGCAGCTTGGTCCCGACAGGGACCTACAATGAGCAGTTCTTC. It codes for CASSLVPTGTYNEQFF.

To note about this clone: Other DNA sequences in this sample translate to the same CDR3. V is TRBV7-2 and J is TRBJ2-7, with TRBD2 matching over 14 bases. In germline, CDR1 is SGHTA, CDR2 FQGNSA. The V gene end was trimmed by 4 bases and the J gene end by 4 bases; junction bases not matched to a gene: 3. The CDR3 runs 15 residues. CDR3 residues: CASSWGLAGAYEQYF. The CDR3 nucleotides read TGTGCCAGCAGCTGGGGACTAGCGGGAGCGTACGAGCAGTACTTC.

This chain links TRBV5-1 with TRBJ2-1; D remains unclear. V dropped 3 bases and J dropped 6 bases, with 16 bases sitting between them. Per the germline V gene, CDR1 is SGHRS and CDR2 is YFSETQ. The CDR3 is 15 residues long. As DNA, the CDR3 is TGCGCCAGCAGCTGGAGAGTTGAGAGTTTCAATGAGCAGTTCTTC. Amino acids: CASSWRVESFNEQFF.

This chain joins TRBV5-1 and TRBJ2-1, with D possibly matching TRBD2 (6 bases). The germline V and J ends were trimmed by 1 base and 1 base, with 12 bases remaining between them. Germline loops: CDR1 SGHRS, CDR2 YFSETQ. CDR3 length: 16 amino acids. The CDR3 region has the DNA TGCGCCAGCAGCTTGTCGGGGGAGGTATCCTACAATGAGCAGTTCTTC. It specifies CASSLSGEVSYNEQFF.

The chain carries TRBV1 and TRBJ1-1. TRBV1 is deemed a pseudogene. The CDR3 loop spans 14 amino acids. Here the CDR3 DNA reads TGCACCAGCAGCCTCGAGGGCCCGAACACTGAAGCTTTCTTT. Translation: CTSSLEGPNTEAFF.

J is TRBJ1-1 and V is TRBV5-3; D is ambiguous. TRBV5-3 is flagged as an ORF with uncertain function. The CDR3 contains 13 residues. Trimming pared 5 bases from V and 4 bases from J, leaving 12 bases between. Here the CDR3 reads CARRRFEGTEAFF. In nucleotides, the CDR3 is TGTGCCAGAAGGCGATTCGAAGGCACTGAAGCTTTCTTT.

The table lists this clone with a count of one. The V gene is TRBV18, the J gene TRBJ2-7; 8 bases are shared with TRBD2. Losses at the gene ends were 2 bases for V and 4 bases for J; bases not matched to a gene: 7. This CDR3 region has 15 residues. Germline CDR1 is KGHSH and CDR2 is LQKENI. CDR3: CASSPGGLGAYEQYF. CDR3 nucleotide sequence: TGTGCCAGCTCACCAGGGGGACTAGGGGCTTACGAGCAGTACTTC. The full variable domain, its missing parts supplied by reference TRBV18 and TRBJ2-7, is NAGVMQNPRHLVRRRGQEARLRCSPMKGHSHVYWYRQLPEEGLKFMVYLQKENIIDESGMPKERFSAEFPKEGPSILRIQQVVRGDSAAYFCASSPGGLGAYEQYFGPGTRLTVT.

The V gene is TRBV7-2, the J gene TRBJ2-1; TRBD2 might be the D (6 bases). Trimming stripped 4 bases from V and 7 bases from J, with 23 bases between. Germline V gene lookup returns CDR1 SGHTA and CDR2 FQGNSA. This CDR3 is 17 amino acids long. Here the CDR3 reads CASSSNRGAREWNEQFF. CDR3 nucleotides: TGTGCCAGCAGCTCAAACCGCGGGGCGAGGGAGTGGAATGAGCAGTTCTTC.

The chain has TRBV27 and TRBJ2-1, with D hard to call. Germline V gene lookup returns CDR1 MNHEY and CDR2 SMNVEV (reference sequence). This CDR3 is built from 16 residues. Trimming shortened V by 2 bases and J by 1 base, and 12 bases separated the two germline ends. The DNA of the CDR3 is TGTGCCAGCAGTTTACGAGCGCTAGGGTCCTACAATGAGCAGTTCTTC. This encodes CASSLRALGSYNEQFF.

The chain has TRBV4-1 and TRBJ1-1; 8 bases align to TRBD1. Germline loops: CDR1 MGHRA, CDR2 YSYEKL. The V gene end was trimmed by 1 base and the J gene end by 11 bases; junction bases not matched to a gene: 18. The CDR3 consists of 17 residues. The CDR3 protein is CASSQALGAGGLMAAFF. In DNA, the CDR3 is TGCGCCAGCAGCCAAGCCCTAGGAGCAGGGGGCCTGATGGCGGCTTTCTTT.

Worth noting for this clone: Other DNA sequences in this sample translate to the same CDR3. The chain employs TRBV6-5 and TRBJ1-5; no clear D. Trimming took off 2 bases at V and 4 bases at J, with 6 bases between the two ends. Looked up from germline, CDR1 is MNHEY and CDR2 is SVGAGI. This CDR3 has 13 residues. CDR3 sequence: CASSYGGNQPQHF. For the CDR3, the DNA is TGTGCCAGCAGTTACGGAGGAAATCAGCCCCAGCATTTT.

The chain has TRBV7-9 and TRBJ1-4; tentative D call: TRBD1 (5 bases). V lost 5 bases to trimming and J lost 4 bases, with 14 bases between them. Germline V gene sequence: CDR1 SEHNR, CDR2 FQNEAQ (reference sequence). This CDR3 is 15 amino acids long. CDR3 region: CASSRPGPHNEKLFF. In nucleotides, the CDR3 is TGTGCCAGCAGCCGACCGGGACCGCATAATGAAAAACTGTTTTTT.

The genes are TRBV5-1 and TRBJ2-5, with TRBD2 matching over 16 bases. The CDR3 loop spans 17 amino acids. The V segment lost 4 bases and the J segment 5 bases; nucleotides outside the gene matches: 8. Germline CDR1 is SGHRS and CDR2 is YFSETQ. As DNA, the CDR3 is TGCGCCAGCAGCAAGGGACTAGCGGGAGGGCCCGGGGAGACCCAGTACTTC. Residues: CASSKGLAGGPGETQYF.

The J gene is TRBJ2-7, the V gene TRBV2, with 7 nucleotides matching TRBD1. The CDR3 is 13 residues long. Germline V gives CDR1 SNHLY, CDR2 FYNNEI. Losses at the gene ends were 2 bases for V and 3 bases for J; bases not matched to a gene: 1. The CDR3, as DNA: TGTGCCAGCAGTGAATGGGACAGCTACGAGCAGTACTTC. Translated, it gives CASSEWDSYEQYF. Full variable domain (remainder filled in from reference TRBV2 and TRBJ2-7): EPEVTQTPSHQVTQMGQEVILRCVPISNHLYFYWYRQILGQKVEFLVSFYNNEISEKSEIFDDQFSVERPDGSNFTLKIRSTKLEDSAMYFCASSEWDSYEQYFGPGTRLTVT.

This chain uses TRBV7-2 with TRBJ1-1; 7 bases match TRBD1. With V trimmed by 8 bases and J by 3 bases, 9 bases remained unmatched. Germline-derived CDR1 and CDR2 are SGHTA and FQGNSA. The CDR3 runs to 14 residues. In nucleotides, the CDR3 is TGTGCCAGCTTTCTACAGGGGTCCTACACTGAAGCTTTCTTT. Translated: CASFLQGSYTEAFF.

The chain is built from TRBV11-2 and TRBJ2-7; a weak D match, TRBD2 (6 bases). Looked up from germline, CDR1 is SGHAT and CDR2 is FQNNGV. V was cut by 6 bases and J by 6 bases, with 27 bases left in between. There are 17 residues in the CDR3. In DNA form, the CDR3 reads TGTGCCAGCAGGGCGTCCGCCGGGCGGAGGGGTTTGATCGAGCAGTACTTC. This encodes CASRASAGRRGLIEQYF.

The genes are TRBV6-5 and TRBJ2-5; tentative D call: TRBD2 (6 bases). Trimming pared 5 bases from V and 3 bases from J, leaving 16 bases between. Germline assignment: CDR1 MNHEY and CDR2 SVGAGI. The CDR3 runs 15 residues. The CDR3 protein is CASSRPGLAKETQYF. As DNA, the CDR3 is TGTGCCAGCAGTCGGCCGGGACTGGCGAAAGAGACCCAGTACTTC.

The rearrangement uses TRBV6-1 and TRBJ1-2; the D gene is possibly TRBD1 (6 bases). The V and J ends lost 7 bases and 6 bases respectively, with 21 bases between them. The CDR3 sequence is 15 residues long. Germline-derived CDR1 and CDR2 are MNHNS and SASEGT. CDR3 region: CASTEQGTNSNGYTF. In nucleotides, the CDR3 is TGTGCCAGCACCGAGCAGGGGACTAACTCGAATGGCTACACCTTC.

The rearrangement joins TRBV27 to TRBJ1-5; 9 nucleotides match TRBD1. V was clipped by 3 bases and J by 6 bases; unmatched bases: 12. Germline CDR1 MNHEY, CDR2 SMNVEV (reference sequence). The CDR3 extends over 17 amino acids. CDR3 amino acids: CASSLRAGTGTGQPQHF. CDR3 bases: TGTGCCAGCAGTTTGAGGGCCGGGACAGGGACGGGTCAGCCCCAGCATTTT.

The chain recombines TRBV6-5 with TRBJ2-2, with 10 positions matching TRBD1. The V and J ends lost 4 bases and 4 bases, in that order; junction bases with no gene match: 6. The CDR3 totals 16 residues. Germline V CDR1 and CDR2: MNHEY, SVGAGI. DNA of the CDR3: TGTGCCAGCAGTTCGGACAGGGGGATGGGCACCGGGGAGCTGTTTTTT. This encodes CASSSDRGMGTGELFF.

The chain links TRBV27 to TRBJ2-7; the D gene is possibly TRBD2 (5 bases). Trimming removed 4 bases at V and 3 bases at J, with 16 bases between. The CDR3 length is 15 residues. Germline V gene data show CDR1 as MNHEY and CDR2 as SMNVEV (reference sequence). DNA for the CDR3: TGTGCCAGCAGTTCCAAACCGGGATCGGGCTACGAGCAGTACTTC. Its translation: CASSSKPGSGYEQYF.

The chain links TRBV11-2 to TRBJ2-3; D call uncertain. V was pared by 4 bases and J by 2 bases, with 13 bases between. Germline V gene sequence: CDR1 SGHAT, CDR2 FQNNGV. CDR3 length: 15 amino acids. The CDR3 DNA sequence: TGTGCCAGCAGCTCCGCCCGGGCTCCCACAGATACGCAGTATTTT. Translated, it gives CASSSARAPTDTQYF.

The chain joins TRBV2 to TRBJ2-7, with 9 bases matching TRBD1. The germline V gene has CDR1 SNHLY and CDR2 FYNNEI. J lost 2 bases, V lost 4 bases, and 6 bases had no gene match. This CDR3 has 15 amino acids. This CDR3 reads CASSGPWTGAYEQYF. DNA of the CDR3: TGTGCCAGCAGTGGTCCTTGGACAGGGGCCTACGAGCAGTACTTC.

The V and J genes are TRBV5-1 and TRBJ2-1, with 7 bases lining up with TRBD1. Germline V CDR1 and CDR2: SGHRS, YFSETQ. V dropped 0 bases and J dropped 7; count of bases not matched to a gene: 13. This CDR3 comprises 17 residues. CDR3 loop: CASSLDSGTGTENEQFF. In DNA, the CDR3 is TGCGCCAGCAGCTTGGATAGTGGTACCGGGACAGAAAATGAGCAGTTCTTC.

The chain employs TRBV4-2 and TRBJ1-2, with D possibly TRBD1 on 5 matching bases. From germline, CDR1 is LGHNA and CDR2 YNFKEQ. V lost 0 bases and J 4 bases, leaving 18 bases between the germline ends. This CDR3 region has 17 residues. The chain's CDR3 is CASSQDLGETATYGYTF. CDR3 in DNA: TGTGCCAGCAGCCAAGATCTGGGTGAGACAGCGACCTATGGCTACACCTTC.

The V gene is TRBV5-1, the J gene TRBJ2-3; D unclear. Trimming stripped 1 base from V and 4 bases from J, with 19 bases between. Per the germline V gene, CDR1 is SGHRS and CDR2 is YFSETQ. CDR3 length: 17 residues. The CDR3 spells CASSLFASRSGPDTQYF. The DNA of the CDR3 is TGCGCCAGCAGCTTGTTTGCCTCCAGGTCGGGTCCAGATACGCAGTATTTT.

This clone was seen a single time. The J gene is TRBJ2-2, the V gene TRBV28; TRBD2 aligns across 13 bases. Germline values: CDR1 MDHEN, CDR2 SYDVKM. After removal of 5 bases from V and 5 bases from J, the junction contained 5 bases not matched to a gene. The CDR3 runs to 16 residues. The CDR3 loop reads CASSTTSGRFTGELFF. The CDR3 DNA is TGTGCCAGCAGTACGACTAGCGGGAGGTTTACCGGGGAGCTGTTTTTT.